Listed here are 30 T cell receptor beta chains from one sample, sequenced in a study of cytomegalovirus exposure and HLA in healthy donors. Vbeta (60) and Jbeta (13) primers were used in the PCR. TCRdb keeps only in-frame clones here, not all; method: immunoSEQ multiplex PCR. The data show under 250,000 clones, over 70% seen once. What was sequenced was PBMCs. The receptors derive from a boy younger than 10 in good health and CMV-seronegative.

This CDR3 is CASSLAGGNNEQFF. In DNA form, the CDR3 reads TGTGCCAGCAGCTTAGCGGGGGGGAACAATGAGCAGTTCTTC. The chain links TRBV7-2 to TRBJ2-1, with 7 bases lining up with TRBD2. The CDR3 consists of 14 residues. Germline lookup yields CDR1 SGHTA and CDR2 FQGNSA. V shed 0 bases and J 5 bases; nucleotides not matched to a gene: 1.

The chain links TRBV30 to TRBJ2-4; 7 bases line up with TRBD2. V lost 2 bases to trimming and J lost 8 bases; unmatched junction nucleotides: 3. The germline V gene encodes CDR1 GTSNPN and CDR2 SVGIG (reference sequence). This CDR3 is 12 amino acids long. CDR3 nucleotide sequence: TGTGCCTGGAGTTTTGGGGGGGACATTCAGTACTTC. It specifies CAWSFGGDIQYF.

The CDR3 region is CASSPREAAYGYTF. The CDR3 DNA sequence: TGTGCCAGCAGCCCCCGGGAGGCCGCCTATGGCTACACCTTC. This chain uses TRBV7-8 with TRBJ1-2; D gene uncertain. Germline CDR1 SGHVS, CDR2 FQNEAQ. The CDR3 runs to 14 residues. With 5 bases removed from V and 4 bases from J, the gap between germline ends came to 14 bases.

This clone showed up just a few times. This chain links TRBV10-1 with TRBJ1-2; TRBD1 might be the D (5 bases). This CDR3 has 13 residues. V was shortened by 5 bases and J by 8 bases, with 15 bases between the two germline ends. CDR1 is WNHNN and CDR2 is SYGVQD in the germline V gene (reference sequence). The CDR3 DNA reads TGCGCCAGCAGTCCTGCAGGGAAAGAAGGCTACACCTTC. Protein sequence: CASSPAGKEGYTF.

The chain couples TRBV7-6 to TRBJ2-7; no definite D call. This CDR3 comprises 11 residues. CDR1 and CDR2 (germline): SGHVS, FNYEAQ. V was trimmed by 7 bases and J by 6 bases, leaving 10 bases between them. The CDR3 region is CASKVSGEQYF. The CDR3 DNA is TGTGCCAGCAAAGTGTCGGGCGAGCAGTACTTC.

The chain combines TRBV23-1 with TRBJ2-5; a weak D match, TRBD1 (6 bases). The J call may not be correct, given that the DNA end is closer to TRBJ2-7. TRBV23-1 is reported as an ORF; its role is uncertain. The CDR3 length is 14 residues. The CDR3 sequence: CASRYRQASYEQYF. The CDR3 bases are TGCGCCAGCCGCTACCGACAGGCCTCCTACGAGCAGTACTTC.

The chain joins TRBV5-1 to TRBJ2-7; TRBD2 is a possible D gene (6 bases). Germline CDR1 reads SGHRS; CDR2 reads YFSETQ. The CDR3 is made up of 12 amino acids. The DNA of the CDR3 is TGCGCGGGAGGCGGGAACTCGGGGGAGCAGTACTTC. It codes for CAGGGNSGEQYF.

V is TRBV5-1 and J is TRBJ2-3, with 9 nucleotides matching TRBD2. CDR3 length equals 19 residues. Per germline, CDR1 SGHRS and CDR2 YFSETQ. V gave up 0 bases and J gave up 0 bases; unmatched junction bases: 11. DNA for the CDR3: TGCGCCAGCAGCTTGGCAGGTAGCGGGAGAGGTGTTAGCACAGATACGCAGTATTTT. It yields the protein CASSLAGSGRGVSTDTQYF.

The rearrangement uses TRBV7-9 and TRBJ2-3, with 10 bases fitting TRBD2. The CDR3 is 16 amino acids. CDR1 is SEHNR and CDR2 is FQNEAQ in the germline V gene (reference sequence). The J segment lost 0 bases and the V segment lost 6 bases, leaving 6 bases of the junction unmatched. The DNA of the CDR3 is TGTGCCAGCAGGACCGGACTAGCGGCTAGCACAGATACGCAGTATTTT. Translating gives CASRTGLAASTDTQYF.

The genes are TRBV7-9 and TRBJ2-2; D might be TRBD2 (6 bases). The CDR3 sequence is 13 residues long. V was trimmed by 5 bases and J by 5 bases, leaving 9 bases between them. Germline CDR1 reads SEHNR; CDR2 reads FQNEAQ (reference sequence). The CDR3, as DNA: TGTGCCAGCAGCCCCGGAGGGACCGGGGAGCTGTTTTTT. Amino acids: CASSPGGTGELFF. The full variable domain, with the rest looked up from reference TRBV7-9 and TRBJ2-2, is DTGVSQNPRHKITKRGQNVTFRCDPISEHNRLYWYRQTLGQGPEFLTYFQNEAQLEKSRLLSDRFSAERPKGSFSTLEIQRTEQGDSAMYLCASSPGGTGELFFGEGSRLTVL.

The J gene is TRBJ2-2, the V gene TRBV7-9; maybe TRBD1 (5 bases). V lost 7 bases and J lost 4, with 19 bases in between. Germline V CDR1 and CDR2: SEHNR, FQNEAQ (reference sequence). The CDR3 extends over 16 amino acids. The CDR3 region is CASTPSGRESTGELFF. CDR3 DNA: TGTGCCAGCACCCCTTCTGGCAGGGAATCCACCGGGGAGCTGTTTTTT.

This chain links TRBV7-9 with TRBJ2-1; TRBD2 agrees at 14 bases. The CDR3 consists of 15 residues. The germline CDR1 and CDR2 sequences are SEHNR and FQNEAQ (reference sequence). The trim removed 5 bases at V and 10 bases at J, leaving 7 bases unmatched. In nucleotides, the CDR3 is TGTGCCAGCAGCCAAGGGGGACTAGCGGGGGCGGAGCAGTTCTTC. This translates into CASSQGGLAGAEQFF.

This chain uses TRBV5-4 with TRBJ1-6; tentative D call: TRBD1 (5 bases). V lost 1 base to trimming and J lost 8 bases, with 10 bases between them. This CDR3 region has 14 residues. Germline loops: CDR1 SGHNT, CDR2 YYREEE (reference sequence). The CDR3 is CASSLQGTHSPLHF. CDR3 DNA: TGTGCCAGCAGCTTGCAGGGTACCCATTCACCCCTCCACTTT.

In nucleotides, the CDR3 is TGTGCCAGCAGTTGGGACCCGCGGGGGGAGACCCAGTACTTC. Translated, it gives CASSWDPRGETQYF. The chain is built from TRBV27 and TRBJ2-5; 7 bases are a match to TRBD2. This CDR3 region has 14 residues. With 4 bases clipped from V and 5 bases from J, the junction kept 7 bases outside the gene matches. Germline V gene lookup returns CDR1 MNHEY and CDR2 SMNVEV (reference sequence).

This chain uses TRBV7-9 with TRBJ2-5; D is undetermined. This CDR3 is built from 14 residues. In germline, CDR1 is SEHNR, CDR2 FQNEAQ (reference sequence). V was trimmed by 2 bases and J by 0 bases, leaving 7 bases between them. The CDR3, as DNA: TGTGCCAGCAGCTTAACACAGAACCAAGAGACCCAGTACTTC. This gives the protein CASSLTQNQETQYF.

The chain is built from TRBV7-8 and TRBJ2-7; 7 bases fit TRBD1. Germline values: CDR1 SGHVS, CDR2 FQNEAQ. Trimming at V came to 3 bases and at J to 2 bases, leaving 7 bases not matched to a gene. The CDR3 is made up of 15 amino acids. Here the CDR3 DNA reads TGTGCCAGCAGCTTCGGACGGACAGGCGCCTACGAGCAGTACTTC. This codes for CASSFGRTGAYEQYF. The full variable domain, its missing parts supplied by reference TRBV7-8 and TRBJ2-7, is GAGVSQSPRYKVAKRGQDVALRCDPISGHVSLFWYQQALGQGPEFLTYFQNEAQLDKSGLPSDRFFAERPEGSVSTLKIQRTQQEDSAVYLCASSFGRTGAYEQYFGPGTRLTVT.

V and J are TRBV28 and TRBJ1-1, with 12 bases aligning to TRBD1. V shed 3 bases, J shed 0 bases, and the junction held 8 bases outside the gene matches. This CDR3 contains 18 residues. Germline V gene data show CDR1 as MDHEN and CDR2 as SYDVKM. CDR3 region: CASSFYRGDRGLNTEAFF. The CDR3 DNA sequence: TGTGCCAGCAGTTTCTATAGAGGGGACAGGGGGCTGAACACTGAAGCTTTCTTT.

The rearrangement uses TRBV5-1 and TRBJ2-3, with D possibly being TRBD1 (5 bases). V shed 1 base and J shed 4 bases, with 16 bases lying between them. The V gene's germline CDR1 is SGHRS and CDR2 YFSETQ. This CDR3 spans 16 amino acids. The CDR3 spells CASSLPPTAGADTQYF. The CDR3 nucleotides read TGCGCCAGCAGCTTGCCCCCGACAGCTGGGGCAGATACGCAGTATTTT. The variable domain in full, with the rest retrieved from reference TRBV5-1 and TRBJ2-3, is KAGVTQTPRYLIKTRGQQVTLSCSPISGHRSVSWYQQTPGQGLQFLFEYFSETQRNKGNFPGRFSGRQFSNSRSEMNVSTLELGDSALYLCASSLPPTAGADTQYFGPGTRLTVL.

The CDR3 reads CASSPEVGGRGDTQYF. The DNA for the CDR3 is TGCGCCAGCAGCCCCGAAGTCGGGGGGAGGGGGGATACGCAGTATTTT. The chain recombines TRBV5-1 with TRBJ2-3, with a weak D call TRBD2 (7 bases). CDR1 is SGHRS, CDR2 YFSETQ, per germline. This CDR3 has 16 residues. Trimming removed 4 bases at V and 6 bases at J, with 21 bases between.

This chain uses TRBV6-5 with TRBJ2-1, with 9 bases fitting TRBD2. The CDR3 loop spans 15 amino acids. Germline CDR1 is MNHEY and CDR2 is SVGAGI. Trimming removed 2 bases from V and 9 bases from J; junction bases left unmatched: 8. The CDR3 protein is CASSYVTSGTGEQFF. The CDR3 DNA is TGTGCCAGCAGTTACGTGACTAGCGGTACCGGTGAGCAGTTCTTC.

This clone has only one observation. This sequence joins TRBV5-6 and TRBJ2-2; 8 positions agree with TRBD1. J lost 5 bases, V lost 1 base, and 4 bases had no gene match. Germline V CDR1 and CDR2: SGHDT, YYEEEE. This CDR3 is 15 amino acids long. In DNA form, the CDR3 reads TGTGCCAGCAGCTTGAGGACAGGGAGGACCGGGGAGCTGTTTTTT. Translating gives CASSLRTGRTGELFF.

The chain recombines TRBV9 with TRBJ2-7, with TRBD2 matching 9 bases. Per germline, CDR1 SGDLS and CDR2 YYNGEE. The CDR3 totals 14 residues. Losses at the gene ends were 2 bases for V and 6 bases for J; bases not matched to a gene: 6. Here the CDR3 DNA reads TGTGCCAGCAGCGTGACTAGCGGAAGGGGCGAGCAGTACTTC. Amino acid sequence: CASSVTSGRGEQYF.

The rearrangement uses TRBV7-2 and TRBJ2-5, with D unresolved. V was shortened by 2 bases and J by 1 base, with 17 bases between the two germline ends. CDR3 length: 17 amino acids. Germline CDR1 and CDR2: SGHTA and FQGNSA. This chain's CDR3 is CASSLRLVAYLQETQYF. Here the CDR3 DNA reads TGTGCCAGCAGCTTAAGACTCGTCGCCTACCTCCAAGAGACCCAGTACTTC. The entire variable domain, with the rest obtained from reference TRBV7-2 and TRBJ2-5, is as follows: GAGVSQSPSNKVTEKGKDVELRCDPISGHTALYWYRQSLGQGLEFLIYFQGNSAPDKSGLPSDRFSAERTGGSVSTLTIQRTQQEDSAVYLCASSLRLVAYLQETQYFGPGTRLLVL.

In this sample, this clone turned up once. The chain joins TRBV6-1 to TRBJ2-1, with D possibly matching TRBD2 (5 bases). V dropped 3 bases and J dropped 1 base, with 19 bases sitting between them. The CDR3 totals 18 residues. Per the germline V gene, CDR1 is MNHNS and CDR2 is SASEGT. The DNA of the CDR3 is TGTGCCAGCAGTGACGATTTCGGGCGGAGGCGGTCCTACAATGAGCAGTTCTTC. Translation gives CASSDDFGRRRSYNEQFF.

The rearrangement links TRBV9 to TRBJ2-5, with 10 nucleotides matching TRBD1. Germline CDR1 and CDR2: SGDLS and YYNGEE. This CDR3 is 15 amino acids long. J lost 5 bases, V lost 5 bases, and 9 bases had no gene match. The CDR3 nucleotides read TGTGCCAGCAGTGGGACCGGGACAGGGGTGGAGACCCAGTACTTC. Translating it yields CASSGTGTGVETQYF.

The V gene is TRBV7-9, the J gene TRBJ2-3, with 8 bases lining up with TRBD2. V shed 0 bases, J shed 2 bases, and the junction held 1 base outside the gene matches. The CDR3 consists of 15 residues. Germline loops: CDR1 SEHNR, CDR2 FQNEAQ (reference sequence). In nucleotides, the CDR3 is TGTGCCAGCAGCTTAGCTAGCGGGGTCACAGATACGCAGTATTTT. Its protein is CASSLASGVTDTQYF.

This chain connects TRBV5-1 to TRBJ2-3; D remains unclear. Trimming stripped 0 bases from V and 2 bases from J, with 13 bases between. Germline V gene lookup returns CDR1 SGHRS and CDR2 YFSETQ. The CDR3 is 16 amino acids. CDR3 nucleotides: TGCGCCAGCAGCTTGGCCGGGTCTCAATACACAGATACGCAGTATTTT. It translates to CASSLAGSQYTDTQYF.

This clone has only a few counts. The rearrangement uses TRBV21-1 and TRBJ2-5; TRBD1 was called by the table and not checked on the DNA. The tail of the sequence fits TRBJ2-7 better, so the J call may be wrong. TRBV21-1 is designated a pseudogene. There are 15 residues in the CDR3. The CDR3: CASSSDGTGVAEQYF. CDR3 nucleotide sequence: TGTGCCAGCAGCTCGGACGGGACAGGGGTTGCCGAGCAGTACTTC.

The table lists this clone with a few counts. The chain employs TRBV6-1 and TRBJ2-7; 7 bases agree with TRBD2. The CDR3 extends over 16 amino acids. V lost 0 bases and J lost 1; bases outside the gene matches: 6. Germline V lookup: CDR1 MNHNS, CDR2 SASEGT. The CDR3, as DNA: TGTGCCAGCAGTGAAGCTTGGGGGGGGGAATCCTACGAGCAGTACTTC. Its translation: CASSEAWGGESYEQYF.

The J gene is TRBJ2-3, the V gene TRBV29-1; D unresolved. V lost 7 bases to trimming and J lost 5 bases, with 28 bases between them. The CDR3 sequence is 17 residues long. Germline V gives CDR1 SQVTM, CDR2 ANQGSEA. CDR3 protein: CSAINPERSGGQDTQYF. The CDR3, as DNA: TGCAGCGCCATAAACCCTGAAAGGTCGGGTGGCCAAGATACGCAGTATTTT.